The 17 T cell receptor beta chains listed next were all sequenced from one sample in a study of identical twins. TCRdb re-derived calls from the 5' RACE reads in MiXCR, one entry per CDR3 protein. The table shows some 660,000 distinct CDR3 sequences, with more than 6.5% occurring only once. The same specimen was also included in a second study, on yellow fever vaccine responses in identical twins.

Material for sequencing was PBMCs. The receptors here all came from a woman younger than 30 in good health.

The sample holds a few counts of this clonotype. The V gene is TRBV5-6, the J gene TRBJ2-1; D is perhaps TRBD2 (5 bases). The CDR3 is 12 amino acids. Germline CDR1 and CDR2: SGHDT and YYEEEE. V was clipped by 4 bases and J by 13 bases, with 15 bases between them. Here the CDR3 DNA reads TGTGCCAGCAGCGCGGGCCCATCCCGACAGTTCTTC. Residues: CASSAGPSRQFF.

This clonotype was recorded at least ten times. This chain's CDR3 is CASSLQGGTTNEKLFF. The DNA for the CDR3 is TGTGCCAGCAGCCTACAGGGAGGGACAACTAATGAAAAACTGTTTTTT. The chain links TRBV6-1 to TRBJ1-4, with a tentative D call TRBD1 (6 bases). V dropped 6 bases and J dropped 0 bases, with 14 bases sitting between them. CDR3 length: 16 amino acids. Germline V lookup: CDR1 MNHNS, CDR2 SASEGT.

The chain carries TRBV3-1 and TRBJ2-2; 8 bases are shared with TRBD2. Trimming removed 4 bases from V and 4 bases from J; junction bases left unmatched: 11. The CDR3 covers 17 residues. Per the germline V gene, CDR1 is LGHDT and CDR2 is YNNKEL (reference sequence). The DNA of the CDR3 is TGTGCCAGCAGCCGAAATGCGGGAGGCTCGGGCACCGGGGAGCTGTTTTTT. As protein: CASSRNAGGSGTGELFF.

V is TRBV5-1 and J is TRBJ2-5; 11 nucleotides match TRBD1. The CDR3 totals 17 residues. The trim removed 6 bases at V and 4 bases at J, leaving 14 bases unmatched. Germline V gene data show CDR1 as SGHRS and CDR2 as YFSETQ. CDR3 sequence (DNA): TGCGCCAGCACTTACGGACAGGGGGCTCGATTGAGAGAGACCCAGTACTTC. Encoded protein: CASTYGQGARLRETQYF.

The chain couples TRBV2 to TRBJ2-4, with D possibly called TRBD1 or TRBD2 (5 bases each). Trimming removed 7 bases from V and 7 bases from J, with 17 bases in between. Per the germline V gene, CDR1 is SNHLY and CDR2 is FYNNEI. CDR3 size: 14 residues. CDR3 region: CASTYGAEENIQYF. In DNA form, the CDR3 reads TGTGCCAGCACCTACGGGGCGGAGGAGAACATTCAGTACTTC.

The genes are TRBV7-9 and TRBJ2-7; D gene unclear. The CDR3 runs to 14 residues. Germline-derived CDR1 and CDR2 are SEHNR and FQNEAQ (reference sequence). The V gene lost 1 base and the J gene lost 2 bases, with 9 bases spanning the gap. The DNA for the CDR3 is TGTGCCAGCAGCTTAGGAGACAATACCTACGAGCAGTACTTC. As protein: CASSLGDNTYEQYF.

The chain carries TRBV5-1 and TRBJ2-3, with D tentatively TRBD2 (6 bases). Trimming took 2 bases from V and 0 from J, leaving 10 bases between them. The CDR3 has 15 residues. Germline V CDR1 and CDR2: SGHRS, YFSETQ. The CDR3 DNA is TGCGCCAGCAGCTTTCCAGGAGGGAGCACAGATACGCAGTATTTT. As protein: CASSFPGGSTDTQYF.

This chain uses TRBV12-3 or TRBV12-4 with TRBJ2-1, with D perhaps TRBD2 (6 bases). The CDR3 consists of 14 residues. V was clipped by 7 bases and J by 3 bases, with 13 bases between them. The CDR3 region is CASKERELYNEQFF. In DNA, the CDR3 is TGTGCCAGCAAAGAACGGGAGCTCTACAATGAGCAGTTCTTC.

This chain links TRBV12-3 or TRBV12-4 with TRBJ2-1; the match to TRBD2 covers 9 bases. The CDR3 has 16 amino acids. V shed 3 bases, J shed 4 bases, and the junction held 7 bases outside the gene matches. The CDR3 region has the DNA TGTGCCAGCAGTTTTGCACTAGCGGGTTCGTACAATGAGCAGTTCTTC. It specifies CASSFALAGSYNEQFF.

This clonotype has a count of ten or more. The V gene is TRBV4-2, the J gene TRBJ2-3; 8 bases agree with TRBD2. CDR3 length: 15 amino acids. The ends lost 1 base at V and 4 bases at J; junction bases unmatched: 4. Germline CDR1 and CDR2: LGHNA and YNFKEQ. DNA of the CDR3: TGTGCCAGCAGCCAAGCGGGAGGGCGTGCAGATACGCAGTATTTT. It specifies CASSQAGGRADTQYF.

V and J are TRBV11-1 and TRBJ2-4; 12 bases are a match to TRBD1. Germline CDR1 is SGHAT and CDR2 is FQDESV (reference sequence). The CDR3 length is 19 residues. V was pared by 5 bases and J by 0 bases, with 11 bases of the junction left unmatched. This CDR3 is CASSPPGTGGEVAKNIQYF. In DNA, the CDR3 is TGTGCCAGCAGCCCCCCCGGGACAGGGGGCGAGGTAGCCAAAAACATTCAGTACTTC.

The CDR3 sequence: CASSSGGSNTEAFF. As DNA, the CDR3 is TGCGCCAGCAGCTCAGGGGGTTCGAACACTGAAGCTTTCTTT. The chain couples TRBV5-1 to TRBJ1-1; 7 bases align to TRBD1. Germline V gene data show CDR1 as SGHRS and CDR2 as YFSETQ. Trimming removed 3 bases from V and 1 base from J; junction bases left unmatched: 3. The CDR3 totals 14 residues.

J is TRBJ2-2 and V is TRBV28, with D unresolved. The germline CDR1 and CDR2 sequences are MDHEN and SYDVKM. V lost 6 bases, J lost 1 base, and 12 bases lay in between. The CDR3 is 15 residues long. The CDR3 sequence is CASRPPVGNTGELFF. CDR3 bases: TGTGCCAGCAGGCCTCCGGTAGGGAACACCGGGGAGCTGTTTTTT.

The gene calls are TRBV7-6 and TRBJ2-7; no reliable D call. Trimming took off 5 bases at V and 0 bases at J, with 11 bases between the two ends. This CDR3 has 14 amino acids. Germline lookup yields CDR1 SGHVS and CDR2 FNYEAQ. The CDR3 bases are TGTGCCAGCAGCCCCGACTTAGGCTCCTACGAGCAGTACTTC. Translation: CASSPDLGSYEQYF.

The chain carries TRBV24-1 and TRBJ2-6; the D gene is possibly TRBD1 (6 bases). CDR3 length equals 16 residues. Trimming removed 3 bases from V and 2 bases from J, with 10 bases in between. Germline V gene data show CDR1 as KGHDR and CDR2 as SFDVKD. CDR3 nucleotide sequence: TGTGCCACCAGTGATGCCACAGGGACTGGGGCCAACGTCCTGACTTTC. Protein product: CATSDATGTGANVLTF.

This clonotype was observed a few times. A read error may account for a junction end that differs from germline. The chain employs TRBV15 and TRBJ1-2; TRBD1 is a possible D gene (5 bases). There are 11 residues in the CDR3. Germline CDR1 and CDR2: LNHNV and YYDKDF (reference sequence). The CDR3 nucleotides are TGTGCCACCAGCAGATCCGGGACTTCAGACTTC. Translating gives CATSRSGTSDF.

The chain has TRBV28 and TRBJ2-5; D gene uncertain. CDR3 size: 14 residues. Germline CDR1 reads MDHEN; CDR2 reads SYDVKM. With 5 bases removed from V and 4 bases from J, the gap between germline ends came to 14 bases. The CDR3 DNA sequence: TGTGCCAGCAGTGTAAGGCAGAGACGAGAGACCCAGTACTTC. Amino acids: CASSVRQRRETQYF.